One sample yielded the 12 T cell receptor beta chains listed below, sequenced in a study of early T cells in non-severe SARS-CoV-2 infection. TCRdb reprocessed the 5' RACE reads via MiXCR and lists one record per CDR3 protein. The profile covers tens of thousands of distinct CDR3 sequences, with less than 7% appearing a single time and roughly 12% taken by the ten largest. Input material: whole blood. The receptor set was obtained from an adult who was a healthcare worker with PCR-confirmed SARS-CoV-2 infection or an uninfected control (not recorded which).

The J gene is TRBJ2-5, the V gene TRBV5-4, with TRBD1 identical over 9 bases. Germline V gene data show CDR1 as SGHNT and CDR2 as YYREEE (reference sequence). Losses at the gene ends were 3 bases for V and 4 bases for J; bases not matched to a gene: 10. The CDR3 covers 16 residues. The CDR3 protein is CASSSWDRATGETQYF. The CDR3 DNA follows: TGTGCCAGCAGCTCTTGGGACAGGGCCACTGGAGAGACCCAGTACTTC.

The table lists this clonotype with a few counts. CDR3 loop: CASSSQGRRNEKLFF. CDR3 in DNA: TGTGCCAGCAGCTCACAGGGCAGGAGGAATGAAAAACTGTTTTTT. The gene calls are TRBV5-5 and TRBJ1-4, with D perhaps matching TRBD1 (6 bases). The CDR3 is made up of 15 amino acids. Germline CDR1 SGHKS, CDR2 YYEKEE (reference sequence). Trimming removed 3 bases from V and 5 bases from J, with 14 bases in between.

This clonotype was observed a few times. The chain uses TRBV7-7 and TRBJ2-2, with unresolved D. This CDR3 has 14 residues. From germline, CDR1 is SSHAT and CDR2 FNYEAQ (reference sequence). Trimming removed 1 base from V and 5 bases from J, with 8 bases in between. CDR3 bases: TGTGCCAGCAGCTTAGTCCGAGGAACCGGGGAGCTGTTTTTT. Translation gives CASSLVRGTGELFF.

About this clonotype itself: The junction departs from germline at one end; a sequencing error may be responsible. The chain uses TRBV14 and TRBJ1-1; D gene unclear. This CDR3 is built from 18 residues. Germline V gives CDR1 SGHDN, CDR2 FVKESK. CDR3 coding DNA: TGTGTCAGCAGCCAAGATTTTAGGTCCGAAGTGTCGGGCACTGAAGCTTTCTTT. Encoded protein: CVSSQDFRSEVSGTEAFF.

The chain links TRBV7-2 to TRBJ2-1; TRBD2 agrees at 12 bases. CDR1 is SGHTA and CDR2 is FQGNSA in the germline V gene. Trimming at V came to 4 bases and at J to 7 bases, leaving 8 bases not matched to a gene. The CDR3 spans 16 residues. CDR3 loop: CASSSPSGGVGNEQFF. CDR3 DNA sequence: TGTGCCAGCAGCTCCCCTAGCGGGGGGGTCGGGAATGAGCAGTTCTTC. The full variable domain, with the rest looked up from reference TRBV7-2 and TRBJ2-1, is GAGVSQSPSNKVTEKGKDVELRCDPISGHTALYWYRQSLGQGLEFLIYFQGNSAPDKSGLPSDRFSAERTGGSVSTLTIQRTQQEDSAVYLCASSSPSGGVGNEQFFGPGTRLTVL.

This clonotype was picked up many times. CDR3 in DNA: TGCAGCGCCCGGCACGGGTTCGATGAGCAGTTCTTC. Residues: CSARHGFDEQFF. The genes are TRBV29-1 and TRBJ2-1; D gene unclear. V was trimmed by 7 bases and J by 8 bases, leaving 15 bases between them. The CDR3 runs 12 residues. From germline, CDR1 is SQVTM and CDR2 ANQGSEA.

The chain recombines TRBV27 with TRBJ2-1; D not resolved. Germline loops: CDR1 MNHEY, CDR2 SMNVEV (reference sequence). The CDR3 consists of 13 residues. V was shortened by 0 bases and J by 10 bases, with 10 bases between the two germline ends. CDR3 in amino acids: CASSLSAPGEQFF. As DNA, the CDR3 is TGTGCCAGCAGTTTATCGGCCCCCGGGGAGCAGTTCTTC.

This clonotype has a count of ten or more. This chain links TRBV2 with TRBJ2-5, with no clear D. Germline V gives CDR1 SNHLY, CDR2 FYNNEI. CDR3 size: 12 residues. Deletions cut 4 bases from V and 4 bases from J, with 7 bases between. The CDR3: CASSVRLETQYF. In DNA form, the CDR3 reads TGTGCCAGCAGTGTTCGTCTAGAGACCCAGTACTTC.

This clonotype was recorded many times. CDR3 sequence reads: CSVEGAGVYNEQFF. CDR3 coding DNA: TGCAGCGTTGAAGGGGCGGGGGTGTACAATGAGCAGTTCTTC. The chain has TRBV29-1 and TRBJ2-1, with TRBD2 identical over 7 bases. This CDR3 region has 14 residues. V lost 1 base to trimming and J lost 4 bases; unmatched junction nucleotides: 4. CDR1 is SQVTM and CDR2 is ANQGSEA in the germline V gene.

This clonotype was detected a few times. CDR3 bases: TGTGCCAGCAGGGATACCTACGAGCAGTACTTC. Residues: CASRDTYEQYF. The V call is TRBV6-1, the J call TRBJ2-7; D call uncertain. The V end was cut by 6 bases, the J end by 2 bases, with 5 bases between. Germline CDR1 MNHNS, CDR2 SASEGT. The CDR3 runs 11 residues.

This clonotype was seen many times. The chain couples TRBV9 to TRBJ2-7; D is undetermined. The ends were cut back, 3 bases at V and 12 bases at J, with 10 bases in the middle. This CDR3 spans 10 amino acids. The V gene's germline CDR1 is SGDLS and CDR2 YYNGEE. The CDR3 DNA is TGTGCCAGCAGCGCGTCCTACGGGTACTTC. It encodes CASSASYGYF.

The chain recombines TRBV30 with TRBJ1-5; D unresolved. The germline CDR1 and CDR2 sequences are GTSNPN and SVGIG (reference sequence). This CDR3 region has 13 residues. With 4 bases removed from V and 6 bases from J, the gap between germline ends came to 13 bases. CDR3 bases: TGTGCCTGGAATGTAGGGTTAGGTCAGCCCCAGCATTTT. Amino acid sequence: CAWNVGLGQPQHF.